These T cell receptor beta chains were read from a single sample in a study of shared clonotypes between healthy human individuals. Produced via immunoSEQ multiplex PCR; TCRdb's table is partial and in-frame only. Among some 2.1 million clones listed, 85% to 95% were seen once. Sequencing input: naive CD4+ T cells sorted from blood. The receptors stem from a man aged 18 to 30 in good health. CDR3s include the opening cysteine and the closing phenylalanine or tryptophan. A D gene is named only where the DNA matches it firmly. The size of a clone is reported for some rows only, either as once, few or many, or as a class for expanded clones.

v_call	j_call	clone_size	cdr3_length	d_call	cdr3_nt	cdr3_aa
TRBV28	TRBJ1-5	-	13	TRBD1	TGTGCCAGCAGGAAAACAGGGGTTCAGCCCCAGCATTTT	CASRKTGVQPQHF
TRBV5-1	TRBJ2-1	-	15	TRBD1	TGCGCCAGCAGCTCAACCGGGACAGGGGTGGTTGAGCAGTTCTTC	CASSSTGTGVVEQFF
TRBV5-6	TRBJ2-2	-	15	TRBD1	TGTGCCAGCAGCTTGGGGGACAGGGTGGCCGGGGAGCTGTTTTTT	CASSLGDRVAGELFF
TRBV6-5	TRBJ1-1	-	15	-	TGTGCCAGCACCGCTTTGGGTACAGGTGACACTGAAGCTTTCTTT	CASTALGTGDTEAFF
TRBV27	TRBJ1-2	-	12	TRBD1	TGTGCCAGCAGCCAAGGGGGCCCTGGCTACACCTTC	CASSQGGPGYTF
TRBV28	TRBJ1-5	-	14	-	TGTGCCAGCAGCAAAGACAGCCTAAATCAGCCCCAGCATTTT	CASSKDSLNQPQHF
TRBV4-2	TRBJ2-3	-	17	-	TGTGCCAGCAGCCAAGAGACCTCATTTACCCGCACAGATACGCAGTATTTT	CASSQETSFTRTDTQYF
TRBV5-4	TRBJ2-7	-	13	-	TGTGCCAGCAGCTTGGTACCCGACTACGAGCAGTACTTC	CASSLVPDYEQYF
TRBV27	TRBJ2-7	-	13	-	TGTGCCAGCAGACCAGGGGTTCCCTACGAGCAGTACTTC	CASRPGVPYEQYF
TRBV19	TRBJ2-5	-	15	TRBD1	TGTGCCAGTAGTACGACCGGGACAGGCCAAGAGACCCAGTACTTC	CASSTTGTGQETQYF
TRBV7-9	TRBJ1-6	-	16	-	TGTGCCAGCAGCTTCGCGGGTCCAACGTCGAAATCACCCCTCCACTTT	CASSFAGPTSKSPLHF
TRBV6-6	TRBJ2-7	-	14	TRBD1	TGTGCCAGCAGTTTACAGGGGGCCGGCTACGAGCAGTACTTC	CASSLQGAGYEQYF
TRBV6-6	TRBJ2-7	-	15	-	TGTGCCAGCAGTTACTCGAGGCGGGAAACCTACGAGCAGTACTTC	CASSYSRRETYEQYF
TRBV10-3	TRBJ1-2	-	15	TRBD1	TGTGCCATCAGTGAATGGGACAGGGAACCCTATGGCTACACCTTC	CAISEWDREPYGYTF
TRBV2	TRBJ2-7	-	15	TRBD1	TGTGCCAGCAGGCCCGGTCCGACAGGGTTCTACGAGCAGTACTTC	CASRPGPTGFYEQYF
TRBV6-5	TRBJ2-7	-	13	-	TGTGCCAGCAGTCCGCCCCTGTCCTACGAGCAGTACTTC	CASSPPLSYEQYF
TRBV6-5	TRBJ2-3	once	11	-	TGTGCCAGCAGCGGATTAGATACGCAGTATTTT	CASSGLDTQYF
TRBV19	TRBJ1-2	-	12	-	TGTGCCAGTAGTATCCCGTTCTATGGCTACACCTTC	CASSIPFYGYTF
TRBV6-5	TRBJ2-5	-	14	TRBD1	TGTGCCAGCAGTTACTCGACAGGGCGAGAGACCCAGTACTTC	CASSYSTGRETQYF
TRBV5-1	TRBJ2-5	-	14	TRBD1	TGCGCCAGCAGCCGGACAGGAGACCAAGAGACCCAGTACTTC	CASSRTGDQETQYF
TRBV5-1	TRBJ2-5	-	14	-	TGCGCCAGCAGCGCCGGGACACCTAAAGAGACCCAGTACTTC	CASSAGTPKETQYF
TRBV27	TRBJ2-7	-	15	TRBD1	TGTGCCAGCAGTTTATCGGGACAGAACCACTACGAGCAGTACTTC	CASSLSGQNHYEQYF
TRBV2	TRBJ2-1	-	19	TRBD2	TGTGCCAGCAGGGCTCGGGGGGGCCAGATTTTCAGCTCCTACAATGAGCAGTTCTTC	CASRARGGQIFSSYNEQFF
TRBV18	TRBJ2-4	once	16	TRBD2	TGTGCCAGCTCATCACCGACAGGACTAGCCAAAGACATTCAGTACTTC	CASSSPTGLAKDIQYF
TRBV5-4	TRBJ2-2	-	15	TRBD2	TGTGCCGGTGGACTAGCGGGACTTTCCACCGGGGAGCTGTTTTTT	CAGGLAGLSTGELFF
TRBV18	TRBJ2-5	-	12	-	TGTGCCAGCTCACCAGGTGAAGAGACCCAGTACTTC	CASSPGEETQYF
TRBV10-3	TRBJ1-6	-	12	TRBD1	TGTGCCATCAGTACAGGGGAATCACCCCTCCACTTT	CAISTGESPLHF
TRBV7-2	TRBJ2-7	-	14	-	TGTGCCAGCAGCTTAAGCCCGACCCCCTACGAGCAGTACTTC	CASSLSPTPYEQYF
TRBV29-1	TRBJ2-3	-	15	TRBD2	TGCAGCGTCGAATCGACTAGCGGGAGAACAGATACGCAGTATTTT	CSVESTSGRTDTQYF
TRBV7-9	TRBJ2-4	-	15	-	TGTGCCAGCAGCTTAGGAGAGTTAGCCAAAAACATTCAGTACTTC	CASSLGELAKNIQYF
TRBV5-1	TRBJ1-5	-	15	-	TGCGCCAGCAGCTTGGAAGACAGCTCCAATCAGCCCCAGCATTTT	CASSLEDSSNQPQHF
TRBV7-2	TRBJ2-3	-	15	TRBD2	TGTGCCAGCAGCTCTTTAGCGGGGGTAACAGATACGCAGTATTTT	CASSSLAGVTDTQYF
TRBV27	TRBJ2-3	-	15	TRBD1	TGTGCCAGCCGGGACAGGGGGTTTGGCACAGATACGCAGTATTTT	CASRDRGFGTDTQYF
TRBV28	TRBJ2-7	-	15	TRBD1	TGTGCCAGCAGTCCCGGACAGGGGTTTGAGTACGAGCAGTACTTC	CASSPGQGFEYEQYF
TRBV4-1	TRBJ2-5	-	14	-	TGCGCCAGCAGCCAAGATAGCCCGGGGGAGACCCAGTACTTC	CASSQDSPGETQYF
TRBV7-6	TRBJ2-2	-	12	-	TGTGCCAGCAGCCTCCTGGCCGGGGAGCTGTTTTTT	CASSLLAGELFF
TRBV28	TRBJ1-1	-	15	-	TGTGCCAGCAGATCCTCCCTGACACCGAACACTGAAGCTTTCTTT	CASRSSLTPNTEAFF
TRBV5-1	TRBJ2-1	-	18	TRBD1	TGCGCCAGCAGCTTCCCCTTTCCAGAGACAGGGAAATACAATGAGCAGTTCTTC	CASSFPFPETGKYNEQFF
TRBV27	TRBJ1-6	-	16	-	TGTGCCAGCAGTTTGTCGGGGAGCTCCTATAATTCACCCCTCCACTTT	CASSLSGSSYNSPLHF
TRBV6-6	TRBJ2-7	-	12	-	TGTGCCAGCAGTCTAACGGGAAACGAGCAGTACTTC	CASSLTGNEQYF
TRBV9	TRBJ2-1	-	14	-	TGTGCCAGCAGCGTGACGTCGATGGGTAATGAGCAGTTCTTC	CASSVTSMGNEQFF
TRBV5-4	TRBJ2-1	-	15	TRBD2	TGTGCCAGCAGCTCACCCAGCGGGAGGAAGGATGAGCAGTTCTTC	CASSSPSGRKDEQFF
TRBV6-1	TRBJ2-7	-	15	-	TGTGCCAGCAGTGAGGCTCTGACCCTCTCCTACGAGCAGTACTTC	CASSEALTLSYEQYF
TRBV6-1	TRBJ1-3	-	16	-	TGTGCCAGCAGTGATCCTTCGACATACTCTGGAAACACCATATATTTT	CASSDPSTYSGNTIYF
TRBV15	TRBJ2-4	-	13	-	TGTGCCACCGGAGGGCCGGACAAAAACATTCAGTACTTC	CATGGPDKNIQYF
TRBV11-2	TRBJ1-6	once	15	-	TGTGCCAGCACCCAGGTTTGGGGGGCGAATTCACCCCTCCACTTT	CASTQVWGANSPLHF
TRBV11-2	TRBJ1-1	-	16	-	TGTGCCAGCAGCCCTAGACGTGCCGCCGGCGGGCCTGAAGCTTTCTTT	CASSPRRAAGGPEAFF
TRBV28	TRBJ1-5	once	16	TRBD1	TGTGCCAGCAGCCTCAGGACAGGGCTTAGCAATCAGCCCCAGCATTTT	CASSLRTGLSNQPQHF
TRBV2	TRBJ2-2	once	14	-	TGTGCCAGCAGTGTGATAGGGCAGTCCGGGGAGCTGTTTTTT	CASSVIGQSGELFF
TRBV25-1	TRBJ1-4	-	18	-	TGTGCCAGCAGTGAGAGTCGGGACGGGACATCAACTAATGAAAAACTGTTTTTT	CASSESRDGTSTNEKLFF
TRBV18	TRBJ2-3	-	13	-	TGTGCCAGCTCACGAGGGATCGAAGATACGCAGTATTTT	CASSRGIEDTQYF
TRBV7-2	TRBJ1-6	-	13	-	TGTGCCAGCAGCTTAGTCGCGGGGTCACCCCTCCACTTT	CASSLVAGSPLHF